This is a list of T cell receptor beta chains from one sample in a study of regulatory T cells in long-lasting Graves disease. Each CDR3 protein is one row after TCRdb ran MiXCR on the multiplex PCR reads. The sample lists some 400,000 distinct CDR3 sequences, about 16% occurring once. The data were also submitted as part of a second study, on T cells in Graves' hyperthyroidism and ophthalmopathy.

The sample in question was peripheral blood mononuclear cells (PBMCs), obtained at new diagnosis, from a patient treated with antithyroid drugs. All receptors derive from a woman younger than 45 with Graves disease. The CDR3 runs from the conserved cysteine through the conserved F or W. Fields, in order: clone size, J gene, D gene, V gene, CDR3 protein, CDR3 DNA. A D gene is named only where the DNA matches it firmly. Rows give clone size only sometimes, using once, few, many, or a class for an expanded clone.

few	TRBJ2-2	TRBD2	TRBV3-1	CASSRGLAGAGELFF	TGTGCCAGCAGCCGGGGACTAGCGGGAGCCGGGGAGCTGTTTTTT
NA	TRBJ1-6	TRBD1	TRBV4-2	CVSSQETGTADSPLHF	TGTGTCAGCAGCCAAGAAACCGGGACAGCTGATTCACCCCTCCACTTT
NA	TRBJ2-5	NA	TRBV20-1	CSARGGNEQYF	TGCAGTGCTAGAGGGGGGAATGAGCAGTACTTC
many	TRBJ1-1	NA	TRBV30	CAWKRVRGSNTEAFF	TGTGCCTGGAAACGAGTCAGAGGATCGAACACTGAAGCTTTCTTT
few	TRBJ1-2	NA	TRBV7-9	CASSLKIPGAFYGYTF	TGTGCCAGCAGCTTAAAGATCCCAGGGGCCTTCTATGGCTACACCTTC
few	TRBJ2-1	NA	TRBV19	CASSFRDKNGNEQFF	TGTGCCAGTAGCTTCCGGGACAAGAACGGGAATGAGCAGTTCTTC
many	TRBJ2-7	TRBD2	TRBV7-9	CASSPGTSGSVTYEQYF	TGTGCCAGCAGCCCAGGGACTAGCGGGAGTGTTACCTACGAGCAGTACTTC
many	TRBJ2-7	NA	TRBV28	CASTQNYEQYF	TGTGCCAGCACGCAGAATTACGAGCAGTACTTC
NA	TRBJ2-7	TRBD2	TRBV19	CASSIRLATTYEQYF	TGTGCCAGTAGTATCCGACTAGCGACAACCTACGAGCAGTACTTC
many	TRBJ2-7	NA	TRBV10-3	CAILGGGEQYF	TGTGCCATCCTCGGCGGCGGGGAGCAGTACTTC
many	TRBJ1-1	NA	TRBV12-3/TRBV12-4	CASSPQRSNTEAFF	TGTGCCAGCAGTCCTCAGAGATCTAACACTGAAGCTTTCTTT
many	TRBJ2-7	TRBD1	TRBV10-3	CAISETGGWYEQYF	TGTGCCATCAGTGAAACAGGGGGCTGGTACGAGCAGTACTTC
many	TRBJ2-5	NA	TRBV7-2	CASSRAPGRPQETQYF	TGTGCCAGCAGCCGAGCTCCGGGACGACCGCAAGAGACCCAGTACTTC
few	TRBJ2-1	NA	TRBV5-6	CASSLGTRRNEQFF	TGTGCCAGCAGCTTGGGGACTCGAAGGAATGAGCAGTTCTTC
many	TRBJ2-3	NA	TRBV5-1	CASSLEPSDTQYF	TGCGCCAGCAGCTTGGAGCCATCAGATACGCAGTATTTT
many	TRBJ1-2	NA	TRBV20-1	CSQIGPGNYGYTF	TGCAGCCAAATCGGTCCAGGAAACTATGGCTACACCTTC
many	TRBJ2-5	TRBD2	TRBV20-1	CSARADAGGPEETQYF	TGCAGTGCTAGAGCGGATGCGGGAGGGCCTGAAGAGACCCAGTACTTC
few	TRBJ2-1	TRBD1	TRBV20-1	CSARRDRVNNEQFF	TGCAGTGCCCGCCGGGACAGGGTTAACAATGAGCAGTTCTTC
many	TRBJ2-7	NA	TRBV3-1	CASSQDVGANYEQYF	TGTGCCAGCAGCCAAGATGTGGGAGCGAACTACGAGCAGTACTTC
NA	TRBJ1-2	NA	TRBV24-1	CATSEGTGTNYGYTF	TGTGCCACCAGTGAAGGTACAGGGACTAACTATGGCTACACCTTC
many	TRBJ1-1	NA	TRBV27	CASSLSQVNTEAFF	TGTGCCAGCAGTTTATCGCAGGTGAACACTGAAGCTTTCTTT
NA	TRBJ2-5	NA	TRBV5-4	CASSLISQQETQYF	TGTGCCAGCAGCTTGATTTCCCAACAAGAGACCCAGTACTTC
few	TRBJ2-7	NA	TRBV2	CAKGEPEYEQYF	TGTGCCAAGGGGGAGCCGGAGTACGAGCAGTACTTC
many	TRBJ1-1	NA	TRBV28	CASSILSEGLNTEAFF	TGTGCCAGCAGTATTTTATCAGAGGGACTGAACACTGAAGCTTTCTTT
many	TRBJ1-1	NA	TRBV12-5	CASGLPVNTEAFF	TGTGCTAGTGGTTTGCCCGTTAACACTGAAGCTTTCTTT
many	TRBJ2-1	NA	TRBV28	CASSADMSSYNEQFF	TGTGCCAGCAGCGCGGACATGAGCTCCTACAATGAGCAGTTCTTC
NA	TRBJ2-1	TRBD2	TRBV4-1	CASSARLAGGRYNEQFF	TGCGCCAGCAGCGCCAGACTAGCGGGAGGGAGGTACAATGAGCAGTTCTTC
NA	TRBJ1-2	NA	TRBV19	CASRQGNGYTF	TGTGCCAGTAGACAGGGAAATGGCTACACCTTC
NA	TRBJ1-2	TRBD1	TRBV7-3	CASSEPGQGDGYTF	TGTGCCAGCAGCGAGCCGGGACAGGGGGATGGCTACACCTTC
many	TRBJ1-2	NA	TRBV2	CASFEARASLRGYTF	TGTGCCAGCTTTGAGGCGCGAGCATCCCTCCGGGGCTACACCTTC
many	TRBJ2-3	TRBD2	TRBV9	CASSVVAGVATDTQYF	TGTGCCAGCAGCGTAGTAGCGGGAGTCGCTACAGATACGCAGTATTTT
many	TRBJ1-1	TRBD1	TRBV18	CASSQGPDRGQADTEAFF	TGTGCCAGCTCTCAAGGGCCAGACAGGGGGCAGGCGGACACTGAAGCTTTCTTT
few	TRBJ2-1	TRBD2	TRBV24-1	CATSDSGLAGGPGDEQFF	TGTGCCACCAGTGATTCAGGACTAGCGGGAGGGCCGGGGGATGAGCAGTTCTTC
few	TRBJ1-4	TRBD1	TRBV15	CATSRDGGGQGREKLFF	TGTGCCACCAGCAGAGATGGGGGTGGACAGGGTAGGGAAAAACTGTTTTTT
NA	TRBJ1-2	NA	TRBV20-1	CSALERGSGGYTF	TGCAGTGCTTTAGAGAGGGGGTCGGGTGGCTACACCTTC
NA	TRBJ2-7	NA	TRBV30	CAWSRGPPYEQYF	TGTGCCTGGAGTAGAGGACCACCCTACGAGCAGTACTTC
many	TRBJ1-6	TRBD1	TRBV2	CASRDRGYNSPLHF	TGTGCCAGCAGGGACAGGGGCTATAATTCACCCCTCCACTTT
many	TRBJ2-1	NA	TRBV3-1	CASSQFARARNEQFF	TGTGCCAGCAGCCAATTCGCCAGGGCCCGCAATGAGCAGTTCTTC
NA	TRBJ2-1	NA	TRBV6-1	CASSAQGLEYNEQFF	TGTGCCAGCAGTGCCCAGGGCTTGGAATACAATGAGCAGTTCTTC
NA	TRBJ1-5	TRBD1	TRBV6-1	CASSQRPRTGGNQPQHF	TGTGCCAGCAGTCAACGCCCCCGGACAGGGGGCAATCAGCCCCAGCATTTT
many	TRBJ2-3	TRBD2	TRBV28	CASSLSLAGGFTDTQYF	TGTGCCAGCAGTTTATCCCTAGCGGGAGGGTTCACAGATACGCAGTATTTT
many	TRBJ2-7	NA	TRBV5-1	CASSLSPSEVYEQYF	TGCGCCAGCAGCTTGAGTCCATCCGAGGTCTACGAGCAGTACTTC
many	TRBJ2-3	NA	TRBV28	CASSPSPASDTQYF	TGTGCCAGCAGTCCCTCGCCGGCTTCAGATACGCAGTATTTT
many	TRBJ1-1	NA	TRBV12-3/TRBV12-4	CASRGGGRLNTEAFF	TGTGCCAGCAGGGGGGGGGGACGGTTGAACACTGAAGCTTTCTTT
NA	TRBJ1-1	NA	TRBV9	CASSAEEDTEAFF	TGTGCCAGCAGCGCGGAAGAGGACACTGAAGCTTTCTTT
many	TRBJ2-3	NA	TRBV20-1	CSARDPTGAGGHSTDTQYF	TGCAGTGCTAGAGATCCGACAGGGGCGGGAGGCCATAGCACAGATACGCAGTATTTT
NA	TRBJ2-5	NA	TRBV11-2	CASSRTISKAETQYF	TGTGCCAGCAGTCGGACGATCAGCAAGGCAGAGACCCAGTACTTC